The present TCR beta chain was sequenced within a study of T-cell reconstitution after alpha-beta-depleted transplantation in children. Study observations and caveats: Some patients' high day-60 TCRbeta diversity was attributed to recipient cells surviving conditioning. Expanded graft clones, several hundred of them, were reportedly the source of alpha-beta T cells about two months after transplant.

TCRbeta library preparation incorporated unique molecular identifiers. TCRdb re-called the PCR reads through MiXCR, storing one row per CDR3 protein. This sample has about 280,000 distinct CDR3 sequences; 9.5% to 13% occur once, and the top ten carry around 22%. The CDR3 totals 15 residues. The germline V gene encodes CDR1 MGHRA and CDR2 YSYEKL. V lost 7 bases, J lost 5 bases, and 8 bases stayed unmatched. Ten or more counts support this clonotype. Its antigen is not identified. The material was peripheral blood, obtained 180 days after TCRalphabeta/CD19-depleted stem cell transplant. V and J are TRBV4-1 and TRBJ2-1; 10 bases map to TRBD2. The source of this sequence is a male patient under 10 years old who had a stem cell transplant for chronic granulomatous disease, so the T cells may come from the graft donor. CDR3 nucleotide sequence: TGCGCCAGCAAACTAGCGGGATGGGGGCACAATGAGCAGTTCTTC. It is translated as CASKLAGWGHNEQFF.